This T cell receptor beta chain was retrieved from a study of shared clonotypes between healthy human individuals. Study findings and constraints: Sequencing depth was expected to affect clonotype sharing among donors.

Deep was the level used in running the assay. TCRdb keeps only in-frame clones here, not all; method: immunoSEQ multiplex PCR. The repertoire includes fewer than 1 million clones, 96% of them detected once, and over 0.2% sits in the top ten. Naive CD8 cells comprised CD45RO-negative, CCR7-positively selected cells, excluding terminally differentiated effector memory CD45RA+ cells. The CDR3 spans 13 residues. The V gene's germline CDR1 is SQVTM and CDR2 ANQGSEA. V was clipped by 5 bases and J by 2 bases, with 11 bases between them. This clone was recorded once. Its antigen is unknown. V is TRBV29-1 and J is TRBJ2-3; TRBD2 might be the D (6 bases). Sequenced sample: naive CD8+ T cells sorted from blood. The receptor was isolated from a young man in good health. The CDR3 DNA reads as TGCAGCGTTAGGGCGGGACCCACAGATACGCAGTATTTT. It encodes CSVRAGPTDTQYF.